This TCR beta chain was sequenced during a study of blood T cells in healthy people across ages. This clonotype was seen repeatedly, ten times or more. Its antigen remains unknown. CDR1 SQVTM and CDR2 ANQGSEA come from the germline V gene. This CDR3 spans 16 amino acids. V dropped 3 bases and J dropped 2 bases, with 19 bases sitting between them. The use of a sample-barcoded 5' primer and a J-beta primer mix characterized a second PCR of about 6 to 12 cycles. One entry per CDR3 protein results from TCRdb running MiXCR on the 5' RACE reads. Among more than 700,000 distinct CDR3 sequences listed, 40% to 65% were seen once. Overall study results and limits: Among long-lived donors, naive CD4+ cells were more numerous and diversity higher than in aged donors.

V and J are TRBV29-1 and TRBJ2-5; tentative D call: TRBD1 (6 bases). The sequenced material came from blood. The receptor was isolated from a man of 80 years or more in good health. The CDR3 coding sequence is TGCAGCGTTGAGTCCCCTGCTCCCGGACAGCAAGAGACCCAGTACTTC. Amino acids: CSVESPAPGQQETQYF.